Listed here is a single TCR beta chain. CD8 cells classed as naive were CD45RO-negative and positively selected for CCR7, excluding terminally differentiated effector memory CD45RA+ cells. These data belong to a study of shared clonotypes between healthy human individuals. The assay was immunoSEQ multiplex PCR, and TCRdb's table has in-frame clones only and misses some. In the table there are roughly 600,000 clones, 95% to 98% of which are singletons. The CDR3 sequence is 13 residues long. Germline assignment: CDR1 SGHKS and CDR2 YYEKEE (reference sequence). V lost 0 bases, J lost 7 bases, and 10 bases lay in between.

The source of this sequence is a man aged 25-45 years in good health. The specimen sequenced was naive CD8+ T cells sorted from blood. The rearrangement uses TRBV5-5 and TRBJ1-1; D call uncertain. CDR3 bases: TGTGCCAGCAGCTTGGCCTGGGAGCTTGAAGCTTTCTTT. This codes for CASSLAWELEAFF.